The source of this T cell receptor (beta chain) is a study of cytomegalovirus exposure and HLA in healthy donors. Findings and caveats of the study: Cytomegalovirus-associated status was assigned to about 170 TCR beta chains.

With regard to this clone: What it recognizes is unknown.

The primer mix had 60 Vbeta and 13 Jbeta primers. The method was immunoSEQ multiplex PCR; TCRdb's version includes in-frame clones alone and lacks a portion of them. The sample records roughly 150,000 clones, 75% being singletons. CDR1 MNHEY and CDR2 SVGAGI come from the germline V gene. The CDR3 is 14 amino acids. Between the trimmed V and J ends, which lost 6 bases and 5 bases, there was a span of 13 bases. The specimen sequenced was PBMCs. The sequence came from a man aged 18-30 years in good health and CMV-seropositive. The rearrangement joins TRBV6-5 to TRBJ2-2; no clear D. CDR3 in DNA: TGTGCCAGCAGAGGTAGCCCCGGTACCGGGGAGCTGTTTTTT. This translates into CASRGSPGTGELFF.